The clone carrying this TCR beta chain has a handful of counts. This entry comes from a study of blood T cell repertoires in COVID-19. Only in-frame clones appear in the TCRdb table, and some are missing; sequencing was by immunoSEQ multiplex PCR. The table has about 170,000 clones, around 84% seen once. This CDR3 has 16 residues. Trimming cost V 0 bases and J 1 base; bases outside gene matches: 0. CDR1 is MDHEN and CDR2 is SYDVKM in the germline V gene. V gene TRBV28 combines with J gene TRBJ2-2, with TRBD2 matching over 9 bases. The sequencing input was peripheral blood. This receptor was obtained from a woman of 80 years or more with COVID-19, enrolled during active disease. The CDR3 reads CASSLWTSGNTGELFF. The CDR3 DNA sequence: TGTGCCAGCAGTTTATGGACTAGCGGGAACACCGGGGAGCTGTTTTTT.